The clone carrying this T cell receptor gamma chain has a count of ten or more. What it binds is not known. This may stem from a read error, because a much larger clone lies one nucleotide away. Other nucleotide sequences in the sample specify the same CDR3. The data were obtained in a study of γδ T cells in repeated Plasmodium falciparum infection. Study results and limitations: Compared with Australian children, Malian Vdelta2-negative repertoires seemed more clonal, less diverse, less shared. The Malian cohort came from a small rural village of predominantly one ethnic group. Vgamma9/Vdelta2+ T cells showed a stable polyclonal repertoire with shared TCRgamma sequences.

Trimming cost V 0 bases and J 12 bases; bases outside gene matches: 5. Germline V lookup: CDR1 GITISATS, CDR2 ISYDGTV (reference sequence). The CDR3 is 11 residues long. Each sorted gammadelta sample had TRG and TRD chains sequenced. TCRdb reanalyzed the multiplex PCR reads using CATT. This sample has about 30,000 gamma-chain clones, with over 1.3% found just once. Flow sorting of PBMC yielded separate Vgamma9/Vdelta2+ and Vdelta2-negative gammadelta T cell populations for bulk repertoire analysis. The chain combines TRGV9 with TRGJ1 or TRGJ2. The sequence came from a pool of human donors (malaria-infected and uninfected, not separated). Sequencing used gamma-delta T cells from blood. The CDR3 DNA reads as TGTGCCTTGTGGGAGGTGCGGGGGAAACTCTTT. Translation gives CALWEVRGKLF.